These T cell receptor beta chains were read from a single sample in a study of T cell responses to AZD1222 COVID-19 vaccine. Sequencing was performed with immunoSEQ multiplex PCR; in TCRdb, only in-frame clones are kept and a portion is missing. This sample has some 120,000 clones; 70% to 90% occur once, and the top ten carry 8% to 10%. The sequencing here drew on peripheral blood, taken on day 0 of AZD1222 vaccination. The receptor set was obtained from an adult in good health. Each CDR3 is given with its conserved first and last residue. Fields, in order: J gene, D gene, clone size, V gene, CDR3 protein, CDR3 DNA. A D gene is named only where the DNA matches it firmly. Clone size is given for some rows only: seen once, a few or many times, or a class if the clone is expanded.

TRBJ2-3 | TRBD2 | . | TRBV6-2/TRBV6-3 | CASSFGLAVDTQYF | TGTGCCAGCAGTTTCGGACTAGCCGTAGATACGCAGTATTTT
TRBJ1-1 | . | few | TRBV10-3 | CAISEGVVREGSTEAFF | TGTGCCATCAGTGAAGGGGTGGTCAGGGAGGGGAGCACTGAAGCTTTCTTT
TRBJ1-1 | . | . | TRBV18 | CASSEGGAFTEAFF | TGTGCCAGCTCCGAGGGGGGGGCATTCACTGAAGCTTTCTTT
TRBJ1-5 | TRBD1 | . | TRBV28 | CASSLLDRDNQPQHF | TGTGCCAGCAGTTTATTAGACAGGGACAATCAGCCCCAGCATTTT
TRBJ1-5 | . | . | TRBV19 | CASSIWLSNQPQHF | TGTGCCAGTAGTATATGGCTTAGCAATCAGCCCCAGCATTTT
TRBJ2-6 | . | few | TRBV15 | CATSSPPGRNSGANVLTF | TGTGCCACCAGCAGCCCACCGGGACGGAACTCTGGGGCCAACGTCCTGACTTTC
TRBJ1-2 | . | . | TRBV12-3/TRBV12-4 | CASSLRWSYGYTF | TGTGCCAGCAGTTTACGCTGGAGCTATGGCTACACCTTC
TRBJ1-1 | . | . | TRBV27 | CASSLLFGKIPTNTEAFF | TGTGCCAGCAGTTTATTATTTGGGAAGATTCCTACGAACACTGAAGCTTTCTTT
TRBJ1-3 | . | . | TRBV10-1 | CASSERGWAGRESCSGNTIYF | TGCGCCAGCAGTGAGAGGGGGTGGGCAGGGCGCGAATCGTGCTCTGGAAACACCATATATTTT
TRBJ2-1 | TRBD1 | . | TRBV5-1 | CASSATGVGSNEQFF | TGCGCCAGCAGCGCTACAGGGGTGGGGTCCAATGAGCAGTTCTTC
TRBJ1-1 | . | . | TRBV7-3 | CASSLDSRENTEAFF | TGTGCCAGCAGCTTAGATAGCCGGGAGAACACTGAAGCTTTCTTT
TRBJ1-6 | TRBD1 | . | TRBV7-8 | CASSLTGQGARNSPLHF | TGTGCCAGCAGCCTTACGGGACAGGGGGCGCGGAATTCACCCCTCCACTTT
TRBJ2-1 | . | . | TRBV18 | CASSPRGGARRNEQFF | TGTGCCAGCTCACCAAGAGGCGGGGCCAGGCGCAATGAGCAGTTCTTC
TRBJ2-1 | . | few | TRBV18 | CASSPKDSLTINEQFF | TGTGCCAGCTCACCAAAGGACAGCCTGACGATCAATGAGCAGTTCTTC
TRBJ2-3 | TRBD2 | . | TRBV13 | CASWARGGRADTQYF | TGTGCCAGCTGGGCGCGGGGGGGCCGCGCAGATACGCAGTATTTT
TRBJ1-3 | . | . | TRBV18 | CASSPQGDGNTIYF | TGTGCCAGCTCACCACAGGGGGATGGAAACACCATATATTTT
TRBJ2-3 | TRBD1 | . | TRBV24-1 | CATSGSTGGTDTQYF | TGTGCCACCAGTGGTTCAACAGGGGGGACAGATACGCAGTATTTT
TRBJ1-2 | TRBD1 | few | TRBV5-4 | CASSPPDRVEGYTF | TGTGCCAGCAGCCCCCCCGACAGGGTGGAAGGCTACACCTTC
TRBJ2-1 | TRBD2 | . | TRBV19 | CASGTSGRAWDEQFF | TGTGCCAGCGGGACTAGCGGGAGGGCCTGGGATGAGCAGTTCTTC
TRBJ1-4 | TRBD1 | . | TRBV6-5 | CASSRTGGGNEKLFF | TGTGCCAGCAGCCGTACAGGGGGCGGGAATGAAAAACTGTTTTTT
TRBJ2-1 | TRBD2 | . | TRBV24-1 | CATSDLALAGGQGEQFF | TGTGCCACCAGTGATTTGGCCCTAGCGGGAGGGCAGGGTGAGCAGTTCTTC
TRBJ1-6 | . | . | TRBV9 | CASSVGRLNSPLHF | TGTGCCAGCAGCGTAGGGCGGCTCAATTCACCCCTCCACTTT
TRBJ1-2 | . | . | TRBV18 | CASSPGQTNYGYTF | TGTGCCAGCTCACCCGGTCAAACTAACTATGGCTACACCTTC
TRBJ1-3 | TRBD1 | . | TRBV7-3 | CASSLGTGRRSGDTIYF | TGTGCCAGCAGCTTGGGGACAGGTCGGCGGTCAGGGGACACCATATATTTT
TRBJ2-3 | . | once | TRBV15 | CATSRDRWGATDTQYF | TGTGCCACCAGCAGAGATAGGTGGGGGGCCACAGATACGCAGTATTTT
TRBJ2-7 | . | . | TRBV9 | CASSVGADSRAYEQYF | TGTGCCAGCAGCGTAGGGGCGGACAGTCGAGCCTACGAGCAGTACTTC
TRBJ1-2 | TRBD1 | once | TRBV28 | CASRTQGGGYTF | TGTGCCAGCAGGACTCAGGGGGGAGGCTACACCTTC
TRBJ2-1 | . | . | TRBV18 | CASSPRRDAMDEQFF | TGTGCCAGCTCACCTCGGCGGGACGCCATGGATGAGCAGTTCTTC
TRBJ2-7 | TRBD1 | . | TRBV28 | CASGATGPYEQYF | TGTGCCAGCGGGGCGACAGGGCCCTACGAGCAGTACTTC
TRBJ2-7 | TRBD1 | . | TRBV29-1 | CSVVSDRGNYEQYF | TGCAGCGTTGTATCAGACAGGGGGAACTACGAGCAGTACTTC
TRBJ1-1 | . | few | TRBV19 | CASSLDRYTEAFF | TGTGCCAGTAGCCTAGACCGATACACTGAAGCTTTCTTT
TRBJ2-7 | . | . | TRBV12-3/TRBV12-4 | CASRGGSSYEQYF | TGTGCCAGCAGAGGGGGTTCGTCCTACGAGCAGTACTTC
TRBJ2-3 | TRBD2 | . | TRBV28 | CASSFTAGGSTDTQYF | TGTGCCAGCAGTTTTACGGCGGGGGGCAGCACAGATACGCAGTATTTT
TRBJ1-3 | . | . | TRBV10-3 | CAISEVGNSGNTIYF | TGTGCCATCAGTGAGGTCGGAAACTCTGGAAACACCATATATTTT
TRBJ2-3 | . | few | TRBV2 | CASSKVTSDTQYF | TGTGCCAGCAGTAAAGTAACTAGTGATACGCAGTATTTT
TRBJ2-5 | . | . | TRBV11-2 | CASSPRGVAETQYF | TGTGCCAGCAGCCCCAGGGGGGTAGCGGAGACCCAGTACTTC
TRBJ1-1 | . | . | TRBV4-3 | CASSQREGTEAFF | TGCGCCAGCAGCCAGAGGGAGGGCACTGAAGCTTTCTTT
TRBJ1-1 | . | . | TRBV30 | CAWSRGTEAFF | TGTGCCTGGAGTAGGGGCACTGAAGCTTTCTTT
TRBJ1-6 | . | . | TRBV12-3/TRBV12-4 | CASTLRVDSPLHF | TGTGCCAGCACCTTGAGGGTCGATTCACCCCTCCACTTT
TRBJ1-2 | . | . | TRBV4-2 | CASSQAGIGSYGYTF | TGTGCCAGCAGCCAAGCAGGGATTGGGTCGTATGGCTACACCTTC
TRBJ1-2 | . | . | TRBV28 | CASSSRTYGYTF | TGTGCCAGCAGTTCCAGAACCTATGGCTACACCTTC